This T cell receptor beta chain emerged from a study of T-cell memory formation after mild COVID-19. J lost 8 bases, V lost 3 bases, and 6 bases had no gene match. The CDR3 covers 14 residues. Remarks on this clonotype: Its antigen is undetermined.

Study-level findings and limits: Clones contracting across day 15 to 85 had a balanced CD4/CD8 profile; later expanding clones leaned CD4+. There were some responding clones in pre-infection memory, which suggested that cross-reactive memory had joined. Mostly located in CM and EM were contracting CD4+ clones, with contracting CD8+ clones located in EMRA.

The TCR alpha and TCR beta cDNA libraries, bearing sample barcodes and UMIs, were generated by 5'RACE using constant-segment primers. TCRdb analysed the 5' RACE reads with MiXCR anew, one entry per CDR3 protein. The data contain around 200,000 distinct CDR3 sequences, roughly 16% of them singletons. This receptor was obtained from an adult woman who had mild COVID-19 (a few samples of this study predate the infection). Cell type and time point are not known. Sequencing was done on a sample of PBMCs or a T cell subset sorted from them (not recorded which). V is TRBV12-3 or TRBV12-4 and J is TRBJ1-4; 7 bases fit TRBD1. CDR3 in amino acids: CASSLRGGAEKLFF. The CDR3 nucleotides read TGTGCCAGCAGTTTGCGAGGGGGCGCCGAAAAACTGTTTTTT.